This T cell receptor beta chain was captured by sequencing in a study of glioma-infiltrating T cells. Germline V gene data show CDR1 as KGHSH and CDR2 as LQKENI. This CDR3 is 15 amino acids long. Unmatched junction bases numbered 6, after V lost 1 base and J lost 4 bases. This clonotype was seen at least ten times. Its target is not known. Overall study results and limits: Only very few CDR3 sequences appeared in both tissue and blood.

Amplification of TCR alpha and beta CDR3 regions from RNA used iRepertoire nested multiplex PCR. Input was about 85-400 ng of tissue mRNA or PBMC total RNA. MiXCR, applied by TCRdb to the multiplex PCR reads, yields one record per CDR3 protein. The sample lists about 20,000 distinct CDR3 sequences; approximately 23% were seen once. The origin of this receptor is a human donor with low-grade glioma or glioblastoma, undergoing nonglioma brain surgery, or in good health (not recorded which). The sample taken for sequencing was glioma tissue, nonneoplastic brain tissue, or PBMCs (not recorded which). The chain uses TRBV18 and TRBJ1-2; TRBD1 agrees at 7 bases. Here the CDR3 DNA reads TGTGCCAGCTCACCACGAGAGACAGGGCTCTATGGCTACACCTTC. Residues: CASSPRETGLYGYTF.